This TCR beta chain was sequenced for a study of blood T cell repertoires in COVID-19. At the level of the study: There were acute and convalescent COVID-19 samples, and they came from the United States, Italy and Spain. From T cells, B-cell-depleted T cells, or PBMCs came the material, which was cDNA or gDNA.

In the original processing: Amplifying reference gene primers gave estimates of nucleated cell counts. Libraries were prepared by immunoSEQ multiplex PCR; TCRdb keeps only in-frame clonotypes and omits some of them. The D gene and trimming were derived from the DNA, and the V and J assignments and clone size from that table. The table lists 90,000 to 150,000 clones, about 79% of them singletons. This CDR3 contains 14 residues. V was trimmed by 0 bases and J by 4 bases, leaving 9 bases between them. Per the germline V gene, CDR1 is LNHNV and CDR2 is YYDKDF (reference sequence). The chain links TRBV15 to TRBJ1-1, with TRBD1 as a possible D gene (6 bases). Sequences were obtained from peripheral blood. The receptor comes from a woman aged 80 or over with acute or convalescent COVID-19. CDR3: CATSRDRGTTEAFF. The CDR3 region has the DNA TGTGCCACCAGCAGAGACAGGGGCACCACTGAAGCTTTCTTT.